The 14 T cell receptor beta chains presented below share a single source sample, sequenced in a study of blood T cells in healthy people across ages. Primers used in a second PCR of roughly 7 to 12 cycles were a sample-barcoded 5' primer and a J-beta primer mix. Each CDR3 protein is one row after TCRdb ran MiXCR on the 5' RACE reads. This table holds over 750,000 distinct CDR3 sequences, approximately 25% found once. Another study also made use of these data, one on T cells of mothers and their children.

The source material was blood. The receptors were sampled from a boy younger than 18 in good health.

The rearrangement joins TRBV29-1 to TRBJ2-4; 11 bases match TRBD2. Germline trimming cut 3 bases from V and 0 bases from J; bases unmatched to any gene: 7. The germline V gene has CDR1 SQVTM and CDR2 ANQGSEA. The length of the CDR3 is 17 residues. The CDR3 region has the DNA TGCAGCGTTGAGGTACTAGCGGGAGTTTCAGCCAAAAACATTCAGTACTTC. Protein: CSVEVLAGVSAKNIQYF. The whole variable domain, remainder taken from reference TRBV29-1 and TRBJ2-4, is SAVISQKPSRDICQRGTSLTIQCQVDSQVTMMFWYRQQPGQSLTLIATANQGSEATYESGFVIDKFPISRPNLTFSTLTVSNMSPEDSSIYLCSVEVLAGVSAKNIQYFGAGTRLSVL.

The chain uses TRBV4-1 and TRBJ2-5; D possibly uses TRBD1 or TRBD2 (5 bases each). Germline V gene data show CDR1 as MGHRA and CDR2 as YSYEKL. V gave up 2 bases and J gave up 5 bases, with 15 bases separating them. This CDR3 contains 15 residues. CDR3 sequence reads: CASSQLTGRSETQYF. The CDR3 DNA follows: TGCGCCAGCAGCCAACTCACGGGACGAAGTGAGACCCAGTACTTC.

The chain recombines TRBV7-9 with TRBJ1-2, with D unresolved. The CDR3 covers 15 residues. V lost 5 bases, J lost 2 bases, and 15 bases lay in between. Germline CDR1 and CDR2: SEHNR and FQNEAQ (reference sequence). The CDR3 reads CASSRPDRPNYGYTF. Here the CDR3 DNA reads TGTGCCAGCAGCCGACCCGACCGACCCAACTATGGCTACACCTTC.

This clonotype appeared a few times. The rearrangement uses TRBV7-9 and TRBJ2-1, with D uncertain. The CDR3 is 12 residues long. Trimming shortened V by 3 bases and J by 10 bases, and 10 bases separated the two germline ends. The germline gives CDR1 SEHNR, CDR2 FQNEAQ (reference sequence). The DNA for the CDR3 is TGTGCCAGCAGCTTTTATTTACAGGAGCAGTTCTTC. This encodes CASSFYLQEQFF.

The chain recombines TRBV29-1 with TRBJ2-1; D gene unclear. The germline V gene encodes CDR1 SQVTM and CDR2 ANQGSEA. With 6 bases removed from V and 9 bases from J, the gap between germline ends came to 9 bases. This CDR3 has 10 residues. CDR3 loop: CSVEWGEQFF. The DNA of the CDR3 is TGCAGCGTCGAATGGGGTGAGCAGTTCTTC.

This clonotype was detected ten times or more. One junction end disagrees with the germline gene, perhaps due to a read error. The V and J genes are TRBV12-3 or TRBV12-4 and TRBJ2-7; 10 bases align to TRBD1. There are 15 residues in the CDR3. CDR3 in amino acids: CASSPTGTGAYEQYF. The CDR3 coding sequence is TGCGCCAGCAGCCCCACCGGGACAGGGGCCTACGAGCAGTACTTC.

This clonotype was observed a few times. The chain has TRBV7-9 and TRBJ2-1, with D possibly called TRBD1 or TRBD2 (5 bases each). The CDR3 is made up of 14 amino acids. CDR1 is SEHNR and CDR2 is FQNEAQ in the germline V gene (reference sequence). The V end lost 5 bases, the J end lost 3 bases, and 11 bases lay between the germline ends. The CDR3 bases are TGTGCCAGCAGCCACCGGGACGGCTACAATGAGCAGTTCTTC. Protein: CASSHRDGYNEQFF.

This rearrangement joins TRBV11-2 to TRBJ2-3; possibly TRBD2 for D (6 bases). CDR3 length equals 13 residues. Germline V CDR1 and CDR2: SGHAT, FQNNGV. Trimming stripped 0 bases from V and 9 bases from J, with 10 bases between. The CDR3 nucleotides read TGTGCCAGCAGCTTAGATCCCGCGGGGACGCAGTATTTT. Its protein product is CASSLDPAGTQYF.

The chain is built from TRBV4-3 and TRBJ1-1; D is uncertain. Germline loops: CDR1 LGHNA, CDR2 YSLEER. CDR3 length: 16 residues. With 0 bases removed from V and 4 bases from J, the gap between germline ends came to 15 bases. The CDR3 region has the DNA TGCGCCAGCAGCCAAGATTATGGGGAATCGAGCACTGAAGCTTTCTTT. Translating it yields CASSQDYGESSTEAFF.

A few counts support this clonotype. This chain uses TRBV14 with TRBJ2-5; D is undetermined. Trimming removed 1 base at V and 6 bases at J, with 9 bases between. CDR1 is SGHDN and CDR2 is FVKESK in the germline V gene. The CDR3 loop spans 13 amino acids. In DNA, the CDR3 is TGTGCCAGCAGCCAAGGGCGGTGGCAGACCCAGTACTTC. This encodes CASSQGRWQTQYF.

This clonotype was seen at least ten times. V usage is TRBV14 and J usage is TRBJ1-3; the D gene is possibly TRBD1 (6 bases). V was shortened by 4 bases and J by 0 bases, with 10 bases between the two germline ends. Per germline, CDR1 SGHDN and CDR2 FVKESK. CDR3 length: 15 amino acids. The CDR3 sequence: CASSPTGNSGNTIYF. The DNA of the CDR3 is TGTGCCAGCAGCCCCACAGGGAACTCTGGAAACACCATATATTTT. The full variable domain, with the rest looked up from reference TRBV14 and TRBJ1-3, is EAGVTQFPSHSVIEKGQTVTLRCDPISGHDNLYWYRRVMGKEIKFLLHFVKESKQDESGMPNNRFLAERTGGTYSTLKVQPAELEDSGVYFCASSPTGNSGNTIYFGEGSWLTVV.

This rearrangement joins TRBV20-1 to TRBJ2-5; tentative D call: TRBD2 (5 bases). The CDR3 totals 13 residues. V dropped 3 bases and J dropped 1 base, with 9 bases sitting between them. Germline lookup yields CDR1 DFQATT and CDR2 SNEGSKA (reference sequence). The CDR3 spells CSASRLAQETQYF. In DNA, the CDR3 is TGCAGTGCTAGCCGTCTAGCCCAAGAGACCCAGTACTTC.

This clonotype was counted a few times. V usage is TRBV6-1 and J usage is TRBJ2-5; D may be TRBD1 or TRBD2 (6 bases each). The end of the DNA fits TRBJ2-7 better, so the J call may be wrong. Germline values: CDR1 MNHNS, CDR2 SASEGT. This CDR3 contains 16 residues. The CDR3 region has the DNA TGTGCCAGCAGTGAGACTTTCGGGGGCTTCTTCGACGAGCAGTACTTC. Its protein product is CASSETFGGFFDEQYF.

Only a few counts were recorded for this clonotype. The V call is TRBV28, the J call TRBJ2-4; 8 bases line up with TRBD1. The germline V gene encodes CDR1 MDHEN and CDR2 SYDVKM. This CDR3 has 15 amino acids. V lost 5 bases to trimming and J lost 4 bases; unmatched junction nucleotides: 7. CDR3 in DNA: TGTGCCAGCAGTGCAGGGGGCGCTGGTAAAAACATTCAGTACTTC. This sequence encodes CASSAGGAGKNIQYF.